This T cell receptor beta chain stems from a study of blood T cell repertoires in COVID-19. Study-level background: Some COVID-19 samples were acute and others convalescent; all came from the United States, Italy and Spain. The analysed material was cDNA or gDNA that came from T cells, B-cell-depleted T cells, or PBMCs.

Germline-derived CDR1 and CDR2 are MNHEY and SMNVEV (reference sequence). Trimming stripped 5 bases from V and 1 base from J, with 7 bases between. The CDR3 spans 13 residues. The authors' processing: Cell counts per sample came from amplifying reference gene primers. Libraries were prepared by immunoSEQ multiplex PCR; TCRdb keeps only in-frame clonotypes and omits some of them. V, J and clone size were drawn from that table, and D and trimming were deduced from the DNA. The data hold around 20,000 clones, with roughly 89% observed a single time. Sequenced sample: peripheral blood. This TCR was recovered from a human donor in a cohort sampled during active COVID-19. The chain carries TRBV27 and TRBJ2-3; D remains ambiguous. DNA of the CDR3: TGTGCCAGCAGTAGAGTGGGCACAGATACGCAGTATTTT. Protein: CASSRVGTDTQYF.